This is a list of T cell receptor beta chains from one sample in a study of shared clonotypes between healthy human individuals. Sequenced by immunoSEQ multiplex PCR; TCRdb stores in-frame clones only, minus some. The sample holds more than 400,000 clones, roughly 95% seen once. Sequencing input: naive CD4+ T cells sorted from blood. These receptors came from a woman in her twenties or thirties in good health. CDR3s include the opening cysteine and the closing phenylalanine or tryptophan. A D gene is named only where the DNA matches it firmly. Some rows have no size entry. The others give once, few or many, or a class for an expanded clone.

CDR3 protein	CDR3 DNA	V gene	CDR3 length	J gene	D gene	clone size
CAISESGRLAGVLDTQYF	TGTGCCATCAGTGAGTCCGGGAGACTAGCGGGAGTTCTAGATACGCAGTATTTT	TRBV10-3	18	TRBJ2-3	TRBD2	-
CSINSGTQTREQYF	TGCAGCATAAACTCCGGGACCCAAACTCGGGAGCAGTACTTC	TRBV29-1	14	TRBJ2-7	-	once
CASSHGGDSGDEQFF	TGTGCCAGCAGCCACGGCGGGGACTCCGGGGATGAGCAGTTCTTC	TRBV7-3	15	TRBJ2-1	-	-
CASSRTTTGRRNTIYF	TGTGCCAGCAGCAGGACGACGACAGGGAGAAGAAACACCATATATTTT	TRBV5-4	16	TRBJ1-3	TRBD1	-
CASSFGLVQETQYF	TGTGCCAGCAGTTTCGGACTAGTCCAAGAGACCCAGTACTTC	TRBV28	14	TRBJ2-5	TRBD2	-
CSVEVRREARTIQETQYF	TGCAGCGTTGAAGTGCGGCGGGAGGCGAGAACAATCCAAGAGACCCAGTACTTC	TRBV29-1	18	TRBJ2-5	TRBD2	-
CASSYSVGPEAYEQYF	TGTGCCAGCAGTTACTCGGTGGGGCCCGAAGCCTACGAGCAGTACTTC	TRBV6-5	16	TRBJ2-7	-	-
CASSYQYSSGNTIYF	TGTGCCAGCAGTTACCAATACAGCTCTGGAAACACCATATATTTT	TRBV6-6	15	TRBJ1-3	-	-
CASSYGTSAHEQYF	TGTGCCAGCAGCTATGGGACTAGCGCCCACGAGCAGTACTTC	TRBV5-4	14	TRBJ2-7	TRBD2	-
CASSPGQGMNTEAFF	TGTGCCAGCAGCCCGGGACAGGGGATGAACACTGAAGCTTTCTTT	TRBV7-9	15	TRBJ1-1	TRBD1	-
CASSLASGTDIQYF	TGTGCCAGCAGTTTAGCTAGCGGCACAGACATTCAGTACTTC	TRBV27	14	TRBJ2-4	TRBD2	-
CASSGQGANYGYTF	TGTGCCAGCAGTGGACAGGGGGCGAACTATGGCTACACCTTC	TRBV2	14	TRBJ1-2	TRBD1	-
CASSFGGVLNNSPLHF	TGTGCCAGCAGTTTTGGGGGGGTGCTCAATAATTCACCCCTCCACTTT	TRBV27	16	TRBJ1-6	-	-
CASSLRTSGSDEQYF	TGTGCCAGCAGTTTACGGACTAGCGGGAGCGACGAGCAGTACTTC	TRBV27	15	TRBJ2-7	TRBD2	-
CASSGGLASGANVLTF	TGTGCCAGCAGTGGGGGACTAGCTTCCGGGGCCAACGTCCTGACTTTC	TRBV6-1	16	TRBJ2-6	TRBD2	-
CASSEQGTSYEQYF	TGTGCCAGCAGTGAACAGGGTACCTCCTACGAGCAGTACTTC	TRBV2	14	TRBJ2-7	-	-
CASSPPNGRFSEQYF	TGCGCCAGCAGCCCTCCGAACGGGAGATTCTCCGAGCAGTACTTC	TRBV10-1	15	TRBJ2-7	-	-
CASSGQEIETQYF	TGTGCCAGCAGTGGACAGGAGATTGAGACCCAGTACTTC	TRBV2	13	TRBJ2-5	-	-
CASSRDRGLEKLFF	TGTGCCAGCAGTCGCGACAGGGGGCTGGAAAAACTGTTTTTT	TRBV6-5	14	TRBJ1-4	TRBD1	-
CASSQDGTRLNEKLFF	TGCGCCAGCAGCCAAGATGGGACACGGCTAAATGAAAAACTGTTTTTT	TRBV4-1	16	TRBJ1-4	-	-
CASSKVGTGANVLTF	TGTGCCAGCAGCAAGGTAGGGACCGGGGCCAACGTCCTGACTTTC	TRBV5-6	15	TRBJ2-6	-	-
CASSPRTEMNTEAFF	TGCGCCAGCAGCCCCCGGACAGAAATGAACACTGAAGCTTTCTTT	TRBV4-1	15	TRBJ1-1	-	-
CASSSSRGAWMNTEAFF	TGTGCCAGTAGTTCTTCCCGGGGCGCCTGGATGAACACTGAAGCTTTCTTT	TRBV19	17	TRBJ1-1	-	-
CATRDSGLHNEQFF	TGTGCCACCAGGGATTCGGGACTCCACAATGAGCAGTTCTTC	TRBV15	14	TRBJ2-1	-	once
CASSRLPPVDTEAFF	TGTGCCAGCAGTCGACTCCCCCCCGTGGACACTGAAGCTTTCTTT	TRBV6-5	15	TRBJ1-1	-	-
CASSQPGGETQYF	TGTGCCAGCAGCCAGCCCGGTGGGGAGACCCAGTACTTC	TRBV5-4	13	TRBJ2-5	-	-
CASSKNRAGPRYEQYF	TGTGCCAGCAGCAAAAATCGGGCAGGCCCCCGCTACGAGCAGTACTTC	TRBV21-1	16	TRBJ2-7	-	-
CASSQLAGGPADTQYF	TGTGCCAGCAGCCAGCTAGCGGGAGGGCCGGCAGATACGCAGTATTTT	TRBV11-2	16	TRBJ2-3	TRBD2	-
CASSSGLQETQYF	TGTGCCAGCTCCTCCGGATTACAAGAGACCCAGTACTTC	TRBV18	13	TRBJ2-5	-	-
CASSWSGTANTGELFF	TGTGCCAGCAGTTGGTCCGGGACGGCGAACACCGGGGAGCTGTTTTTT	TRBV28	16	TRBJ2-2	-	-
CASSPVSGANVLTF	TGTGCCAGCAGTCCCGTCTCTGGGGCCAACGTCCTGACTTTC	TRBV2	14	TRBJ2-6	-	-
CASSQYWTSGTYNEQFF	TGTGCCAGCAGCCAGTATTGGACTAGCGGAACCTACAATGAGCAGTTCTTC	TRBV7-9	17	TRBJ2-1	TRBD2	once
CASSPLGQGDTEAFF	TGTGCCAGCTCACCACTCGGACAGGGAGACACTGAAGCTTTCTTT	TRBV18	15	TRBJ1-1	TRBD1	once
CASSSPGTGNYEQYF	TGTGCCAGCAGCTCACCCGGGACAGGGAACTACGAGCAGTACTTC	TRBV7-9	15	TRBJ2-7	TRBD1	once
CASSAWDLGASTDTQYF	TGTGCCAGCAGTGCCTGGGACCTCGGGGCTAGCACAGATACGCAGTATTTT	TRBV28	17	TRBJ2-3	-	-
CASTPSGVSYEQYF	TGTGCCAGCACCCCTTCGGGGGTCTCCTACGAGCAGTACTTC	TRBV25-1	14	TRBJ2-7	-	-
CASSHGQGAMGEKLFF	TGCGCCAGCAGCCACGGACAGGGGGCGATGGGTGAAAAACTGTTTTTT	TRBV4-1	16	TRBJ1-4	TRBD1	-
CASSSGTGPGNTIYF	TGTGCCAGCAGTTCGGGGACAGGGCCTGGAAACACCATATATTTT	TRBV28	15	TRBJ1-3	TRBD1	-
CASRGTSGRGDTQYF	TGCGCCAGCAGGGGGACTAGCGGGAGGGGGGATACGCAGTATTTT	TRBV10-2	15	TRBJ2-3	TRBD2	once
CASGLAGVDNEQFF	TGTGCTAGTGGTCTAGCGGGAGTTGATAATGAGCAGTTCTTC	TRBV12-5	14	TRBJ2-1	TRBD2	-
CASSPTGRTYTEAFF	TGTGCCAGCAGCCCTACGGGCAGAACTTACACTGAAGCTTTCTTT	TRBV7-2	15	TRBJ1-1	-	-
CASSVRQVGETQYF	TGTGCCAGCAGTGTCCGACAGGTCGGGGAGACCCAGTACTTC	TRBV2	14	TRBJ2-5	-	-
CASSFRGMVPTEAFF	TGTGCCAGCAGTTTTAGGGGGATGGTGCCCACTGAAGCTTTCTTT	TRBV28	15	TRBJ1-1	-	-
CASSPGIAGVVEQYF	TGTGCCAGCTCACCAGGTATAGCGGGAGTGGTCGAGCAGTACTTC	TRBV18	15	TRBJ2-7	TRBD2	-
CASSQSGIRAFF	TGCGCCAGCAGCCAAAGCGGAATTCGGGCTTTCTTT	TRBV4-1	12	TRBJ1-1	-	-
CSVAGGETQYF	TGCAGCGTTGCTGGTGGAGAGACCCAGTACTTC	TRBV29-1	11	TRBJ2-5	-	-
CASSDFAPTGEQYF	TGTGCCAGCAGTGATTTTGCCCCCACCGGAGAGCAGTACTTC	TRBV2	14	TRBJ2-7	-	-
CASSSPGQGEQYF	TGTGCCAGCAGCTCTCCCGGACAGGGAGAGCAGTACTTC	TRBV28	13	TRBJ2-5	TRBD1	-
CASSKGYEQYF	TGTGCCAGCAGCAAGGGATACGAGCAGTACTTC	TRBV28	11	TRBJ2-7	-	-
CASSSIPSGSYAYEQYF	TGTGCCAGCAGTTCGATCCCGAGCGGGAGCTACGCCTACGAGCAGTACTTC	TRBV28	17	TRBJ2-7	TRBD2	once
CASSPLGSTYNEQFF	TGTGCCAGCAGTCCTCTGGGGAGCACCTACAATGAGCAGTTCTTC	TRBV2	15	TRBJ2-1	-	-
CARQGGLAGDSSYEQYF	TGTGCCAGACAGGGGGGACTAGCGGGAGATAGCTCCTACGAGCAGTACTTC	TRBV9	17	TRBJ2-7	TRBD2	-
CASKTETGNTGELFF	TGTGCCAGCAAGACCGAGACAGGGAACACCGGGGAGCTGTTTTTT	TRBV6-1	15	TRBJ2-2	-	-
CASSSPISSPSTDTQYF	TGTGCCAGCAGCTCTCCAATTAGCAGCCCAAGCACAGATACGCAGTATTTT	TRBV9	17	TRBJ2-3	-	-
CAKTQGQRASPLHF	TGTGCAAAGACACAGGGCCAGCGCGCTTCACCCCTCCACTTT	TRBV2	14	TRBJ1-6	-	once
CASSLDYNEQFF	TGTGCCAGCAGCCTGGACTACAATGAGCAGTTCTTC	TRBV2	12	TRBJ2-1	-	-
CASSLEAVSPKQYF	TGTGCCAGCAGCTTGGAGGCGGTTAGTCCTAAGCAGTACTTC	TRBV5-4	14	TRBJ2-7	-	-
CASSEAGSSGNTIYF	TGTGCCAGCAGTGAAGCGGGCAGCTCTGGAAACACCATATATTTT	TRBV6-1	15	TRBJ1-3	-	-
CAWSATRTSGRRSYNEQFF	TGTGCCTGGAGTGCCACTCGGACTAGCGGGAGGCGCTCCTACAATGAGCAGTTCTTC	TRBV30	19	TRBJ2-1	TRBD2	-